The 27 T cell receptor beta chains given below trace back to one sample, sequenced in a study of cytomegalovirus exposure and HLA in healthy donors. PCR was performed using 60 Vbeta and 13 Jbeta primers. Generated by immunoSEQ multiplex PCR, the TCRdb table keeps only in-frame clones and is missing some. Among hundreds of thousands of clones, roughly 91% were seen once, and the ten largest hold less than 1.2%. Specimen: PBMCs. These receptor sequences come from a woman younger than 30 in good health and CMV-seronegative.

The V call is TRBV28, the J call TRBJ1-1, with 9 bases that match TRBD1. V lost 6 bases to trimming and J lost 3 bases; unmatched junction nucleotides: 11. Germline V gene lookup returns CDR1 MDHEN and CDR2 SYDVKM. This CDR3 region has 16 residues. The CDR3 sequence is CASSSQGAERYTEAFF. The CDR3 nucleotides are TGTGCCAGCAGCTCACAGGGGGCTGAAAGATACACTGAAGCTTTCTTT.

This clone occurred a few times. The chain recombines TRBV2 with TRBJ2-1; no definite D call. This CDR3 is 15 amino acids long. Deletions cut 2 bases from V and 0 bases from J, with 8 bases between. Per the germline V gene, CDR1 is SNHLY and CDR2 is FYNNEI. Here the CDR3 reads CASSEYVSSYNEQFF. The CDR3 nucleotides read TGTGCCAGCAGTGAATATGTCAGCTCCTACAATGAGCAGTTCTTC.

The genes are TRBV4-2 and TRBJ2-7; TRBD2 matches 11 bases. This CDR3 region has 15 residues. V was clipped by 5 bases and J by 8 bases; unmatched bases: 11. In germline, CDR1 is LGHNA, CDR2 YNFKEQ. The CDR3, as DNA: TGTGCCAGCAGCTTAGAGACTAGCGGGAATTCGAAGCAGTACTTC. Its translation is CASSLETSGNSKQYF.

The V and J genes are TRBV18 and TRBJ2-7; D is unresolved. CDR3 length equals 14 residues. The ends were cut back, 3 bases at V and 3 bases at J, with 12 bases in the middle. CDR1 and CDR2 from the germline V gene are KGHSH and LQKENI. CDR3 residues: CASSPHPQDYEQYF. The CDR3 nucleotides are TGTGCCAGCTCACCCCACCCTCAGGACTACGAGCAGTACTTC.

This chain links TRBV2 with TRBJ2-1; TRBD1 is a possible D gene (5 bases). The CDR3 consists of 15 residues. Trimming took off 6 bases at V and 0 bases at J, with 12 bases between the two ends. CDR1 is SNHLY, CDR2 FYNNEI, per germline. The CDR3 nucleotides read TGTGCCAGCAGAAGGACACCGAGCTCCTACAATGAGCAGTTCTTC. Its translation: CASRRTPSSYNEQFF.

As to this clone: Distinct nucleotide sequences in the sample also encode this CDR3. The rearrangement joins TRBV5-1 to TRBJ2-5; 8 positions agree with TRBD2. Losses at the gene ends were 2 bases for V and 2 bases for J; bases not matched to a gene: 8. Per the germline V gene, CDR1 is SGHRS and CDR2 is YFSETQ. The CDR3 length is 16 residues. CDR3 DNA sequence: TGCGCCAGCAGCTTAGGAACTAGCGGAGGGCAAGAGACCCAGTACTTC. Its protein product is CASSLGTSGGQETQYF.

This clone was detected a few times. The rearrangement joins TRBV6-6 to TRBJ1-1, with D unresolved. Per germline, CDR1 MNHNY and CDR2 SVGAGI (reference sequence). The ends were cut back, 10 bases at V and 10 bases at J, with 16 bases in the middle. The length of the CDR3 is 11 residues. The CDR3 bases are TGTGCCACTATTTGGTTGGAGAGAGCTTTCTTT. It codes for CATIWLERAFF.

J is TRBJ1-3 and V is TRBV18; D is unresolved. This CDR3 has 17 amino acids. Per germline, CDR1 KGHSH and CDR2 LQKENI. Trimming pared 5 bases from V and 0 bases from J, leaving 17 bases between. CDR3 region: CASSALERSTSGNTIYF. The CDR3 DNA follows: TGTGCCAGCTCAGCACTCGAACGGAGCACCTCTGGAAACACCATATATTTT.

The count of this clone is one. V is TRBV18 and J is TRBJ1-1; no reliable D call. The CDR3 sequence is 15 residues long. Germline V lookup: CDR1 KGHSH, CDR2 LQKENI. Trimming pared 0 bases from V and 2 bases from J, leaving 10 bases between. The CDR3 DNA follows: TGTGCCAGCTCACCACCGACCGGGGTTAACACTGAAGCTTTCTTT. This codes for CASSPPTGVNTEAFF.

The chain is built from TRBV19 and TRBJ1-3, with 9 bases aligning to TRBD1. CDR3 length: 15 residues. Trimming cost V 3 bases and J 2 bases; bases outside gene matches: 2. The germline gives CDR1 LNHDA, CDR2 SQIVND (reference sequence). CDR3 nucleotides: TGTGCCAGTAGTATTGGGACAGGGACTGGAAACACCATATATTTT. Translation gives CASSIGTGTGNTIYF.

This clone was seen a few times. This chain connects TRBV5-6 to TRBJ1-2; TRBD1 matches at 8 bases. Germline lookup yields CDR1 SGHDT and CDR2 YYEEEE. This CDR3 is built from 13 residues. V dropped 3 bases and J dropped 7; count of bases not matched to a gene: 5. In DNA, the CDR3 is TGTGCCAGCAGCTCCCCAGACAGGGGTGGCTACACCTTC. This sequence encodes CASSSPDRGGYTF. Using reference TRBV5-6 and TRBJ1-2 for the parts outside the CDR3, the full variable domain is DAGVTQSPTHLIKTRGQQVTLRCSPKSGHDTVSWYQQALGQGPQFIFQYYEEEERQRGNFPDRFSGHQFPNYSSELNVNALLLGDSALYLCASSSPDRGGYTFGSGTRLTVV.

This clone was seen only a few times. The genes are TRBV5-1 and TRBJ2-7, with D perhaps matching TRBD1 (6 bases). Per germline, CDR1 SGHRS and CDR2 YFSETQ. V lost 5 bases, J lost 1 base, and 16 bases lay in between. The CDR3 covers 15 residues. The CDR3 sequence: CASRGRDTLSYEQYF. As DNA, the CDR3 is TGCGCCAGCAGAGGCCGGGACACCCTTTCCTACGAGCAGTACTTC.

This chain links TRBV13 with TRBJ1-4, with D possibly being TRBD1 (6 bases). V was trimmed by 5 bases and J by 8 bases, leaving 15 bases between them. Germline V gene data show CDR1 as PRHDT and CDR2 as FYEKMQ (reference sequence). This CDR3 comprises 14 residues. The DNA for the CDR3 is TGTGCCAGCAGCCGCCGACAGGAGGACGAAAAACTGTTTTTT. This codes for CASSRRQEDEKLFF.

The chain employs TRBV15 and TRBJ1-2; 7 bases agree with TRBD1. The CDR3 is 13 residues long. J was trimmed by 7 bases and V by 5 bases; bases with no gene match: 7. CDR1 LNHNV and CDR2 YYDKDF come from the germline V gene (reference sequence). The CDR3 DNA reads as TGTGCCACCAGCGCAAGACAGGGTCCTGGCTACACCTTC. Protein product: CATSARQGPGYTF.

This chain uses TRBV5-1 with TRBJ1-3; no definite D call. The CDR3 has 13 amino acids. Per the germline V gene, CDR1 is SGHRS and CDR2 is YFSETQ. V gave up 4 bases and J gave up 0 bases, with 5 bases separating them. CDR3 sequence: CASSRDSGNTIYF. The CDR3, as DNA: TGCGCCAGCAGCCGGGACTCTGGAAACACCATATATTTT.

This sequence joins TRBV30 and TRBJ2-5, with 10 bases that match TRBD2. The V gene end was trimmed by 2 bases and the J gene end by 5 bases; junction bases not matched to a gene: 11. The CDR3 sequence is 16 residues long. Germline CDR1 is GTSNPN and CDR2 is SVGIG (reference sequence). For the CDR3, the DNA is TGTGCCTGGAGTACGCTTAGCGGGAGGATTAGGGAGACCCAGTACTTC. Encoded protein: CAWSTLSGRIRETQYF.

This chain uses TRBV27 with TRBJ1-1, with a possible D match to TRBD1 (5 bases). Per the germline V gene, CDR1 is MNHEY and CDR2 is SMNVEV (reference sequence). V was shortened by 4 bases and J by 5 bases, with 23 bases between the two germline ends. The CDR3 is 17 amino acids. Here the CDR3 DNA reads TGTGCCAGCAGTTCCATGCCCCCACTCGGGGGGTGGACTGAAGCTTTCTTT. Its protein product is CASSSMPPLGGWTEAFF.

Concerning this clone: At one end the junction does not follow the germline gene, possibly because of a read error. This chain links TRBV7-3 with TRBJ2-5, with 8 bases identical to TRBD1. Germline V CDR1 and CDR2: SGHTA, FQGTGA. The CDR3 loop spans 16 amino acids. The CDR3 sequence: CASSLTGQGPRETQYF. In nucleotides, the CDR3 is TGTGCCAGCAGCCTAACAGGACAGGGCCCCCGGGAGACCCAGTACTTC.

V gene TRBV27 combines with J gene TRBJ2-7; D gene unclear. The germline CDR1 and CDR2 sequences are MNHEY and SMNVEV (reference sequence). The V end was cut by 5 bases, the J end by 9 bases, with 14 bases between. The CDR3 length is 12 residues. The CDR3, as DNA: TGTGCCAGCAGTACGTTCCAAGAAGCGCAGTACTTC. Translated: CASSTFQEAQYF.

The V call is TRBV19, the J call TRBJ1-5; a weak D match, TRBD1 (5 bases). This CDR3 region has 15 residues. The V gene's germline CDR1 is LNHDA and CDR2 SQIVND (reference sequence). V shed 5 bases and J shed 1 base, with 12 bases lying between them. The CDR3 sequence: CASSGDGGSNQPQHF. The CDR3 nucleotides read TGTGCCAGTAGTGGGGACGGGGGAAGCAATCAGCCCCAGCATTTT.

The V gene is TRBV6-6, the J gene TRBJ1-3, with D tentatively TRBD1 (6 bases). V was trimmed by 7 bases and J by 0 bases, leaving 10 bases between them. The CDR3 is 14 amino acids. CDR1 is MNHNY, CDR2 SVGAGI, per germline (reference sequence). For the CDR3, the DNA is TGTGCCAGCATGACAGGTTACTCTGGAAACACCATATATTTT. It encodes CASMTGYSGNTIYF.

The rearrangement uses TRBV4-2 and TRBJ1-4; 7 bases are a match to TRBD1. V was pared by 0 bases and J by 8 bases, with 6 bases of the junction left unmatched. CDR3 length: 15 residues. CDR1 and CDR2 from the germline V gene are LGHNA and YNFKEQ. The CDR3 DNA reads TGTGCCAGCAGCCAAGATTTCAGGGGGAGGGAAAAACTGTTTTTT. Translation gives CASSQDFRGREKLFF.

The genes are TRBV11-2 and TRBJ1-1, with TRBD1 identical over 8 bases. With 4 bases clipped from V and 1 base from J, the junction kept 8 bases outside the gene matches. Germline loops: CDR1 SGHAT, CDR2 FQNNGV. This CDR3 is built from 16 residues. CDR3 protein: CASSYGTGGTNTEAFF. CDR3 in DNA: TGTGCCAGCAGCTACGGGACAGGTGGGACGAACACTGAAGCTTTCTTT. The complete variable domain, with remaining parts taken from reference TRBV11-2 and TRBJ1-1, reads EAGVAQSPRYKIIEKRQSVAFWCNPISGHATLYWYQQILGQGPKLLIQFQNNGVVDDSQLPKDRFSAERLKGVDSTLKIQPAKLEDSAVYLCASSYGTGGTNTEAFFGQGTRLTVV.

This chain connects TRBV4-1 to TRBJ1-1, with D unclear. Trimming left V 2 bases short and J 0 bases short, with 16 bases between. The CDR3 spans 17 residues. CDR1 MGHRA and CDR2 YSYEKL come from the germline V gene. CDR3 sequence reads: CASSQKPPGIMNTEAFF. In DNA, the CDR3 is TGCGCCAGCAGCCAAAAACCCCCGGGGATAATGAACACTGAAGCTTTCTTT.

This clone showed up just a few times. The rearrangement joins TRBV7-2 to TRBJ1-2; D ambiguous. V was cut by 2 bases and J by 8 bases, with 18 bases left in between. Germline V gene lookup returns CDR1 SGHTA and CDR2 FQGNSA. The CDR3 sequence is 15 residues long. CDR3 nucleotides: TGTGCCAGCAGCTTAATGCTTGGGTCGGAGTGGGGCTACACCTTC. Translation gives CASSLMLGSEWGYTF. The full variable domain, completed using reference TRBV7-2 and TRBJ1-2, is GAGVSQSPSNKVTEKGKDVELRCDPISGHTALYWYRQSLGQGLEFLIYFQGNSAPDKSGLPSDRFSAERTGGSVSTLTIQRTQQEDSAVYLCASSLMLGSEWGYTFGSGTRLTVV.

V usage is TRBV27 and J usage is TRBJ2-5; 7 nucleotides line up with TRBD1. J was trimmed by 2 bases and V by 0 bases; bases with no gene match: 0. The CDR3 has 14 amino acids. CDR1 MNHEY and CDR2 SMNVEV come from the germline V gene (reference sequence). The DNA for the CDR3 is TGTGCCAGCAGTTTATCGGGACAGCAAGAGACCCAGTACTTC. It encodes CASSLSGQQETQYF.

The chain recombines TRBV5-5 with TRBJ2-7, with unresolved D. Germline V gene sequence: CDR1 SGHKS, CDR2 YYEKEE (reference sequence). V lost 0 bases to trimming and J lost 6 bases, with 10 bases between them. The CDR3 loop spans 13 amino acids. This chain's CDR3 is CASSLAEWSEQYF. The CDR3 DNA reads as TGTGCCAGCAGCTTGGCCGAGTGGTCCGAGCAGTACTTC.